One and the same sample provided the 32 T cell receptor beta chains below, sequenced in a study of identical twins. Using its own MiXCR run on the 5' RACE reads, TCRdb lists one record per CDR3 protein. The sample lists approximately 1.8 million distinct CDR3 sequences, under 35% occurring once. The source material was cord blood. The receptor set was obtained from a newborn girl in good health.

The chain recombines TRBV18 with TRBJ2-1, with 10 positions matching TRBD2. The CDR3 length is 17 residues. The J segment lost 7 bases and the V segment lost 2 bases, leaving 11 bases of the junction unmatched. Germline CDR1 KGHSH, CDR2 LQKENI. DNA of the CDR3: TGTGCCAGCTCACCAAGGGGGGCTAGCGGGAGTACGAATGAGCAGTTCTTC. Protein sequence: CASSPRGASGSTNEQFF. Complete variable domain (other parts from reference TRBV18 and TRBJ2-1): NAGVMQNPRHLVRRRGQEARLRCSPMKGHSHVYWYRQLPEEGLKFMVYLQKENIIDESGMPKERFSAEFPKEGPSILRIQQVVRGDSAAYFCASSPRGASGSTNEQFFGPGTRLTVL.

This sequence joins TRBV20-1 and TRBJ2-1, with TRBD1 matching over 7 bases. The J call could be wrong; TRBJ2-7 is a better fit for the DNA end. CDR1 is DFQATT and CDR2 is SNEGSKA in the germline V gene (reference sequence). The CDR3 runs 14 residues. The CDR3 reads CSARDPTGHNEQYF. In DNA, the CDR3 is TGCAGTGCTAGAGACCCGACAGGGCACAATGAGCAGTACTTC.

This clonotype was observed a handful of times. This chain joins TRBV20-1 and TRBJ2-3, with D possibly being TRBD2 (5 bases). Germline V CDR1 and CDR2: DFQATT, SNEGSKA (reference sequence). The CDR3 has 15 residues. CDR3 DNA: TGCAGCGCGGACCCGCCGGGATATAGCACAGATACGCAGTATTTT. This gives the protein CSADPPGYSTDTQYF.

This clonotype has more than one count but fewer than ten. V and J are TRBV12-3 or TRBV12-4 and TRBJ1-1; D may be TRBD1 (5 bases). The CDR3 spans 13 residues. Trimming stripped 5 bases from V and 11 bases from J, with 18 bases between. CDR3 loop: CASSPGTSLTAFF. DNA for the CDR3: TGTGCCAGCAGTCCCGGGACGAGCCTGACCGCTTTCTTT.

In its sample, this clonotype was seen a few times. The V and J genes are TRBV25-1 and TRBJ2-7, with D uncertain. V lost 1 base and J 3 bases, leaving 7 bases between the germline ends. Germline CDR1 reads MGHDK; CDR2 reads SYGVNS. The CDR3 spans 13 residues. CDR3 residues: CASSELSDYEQYF. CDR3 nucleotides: TGTGCCAGCAGTGAATTGAGCGACTACGAGCAGTACTTC.

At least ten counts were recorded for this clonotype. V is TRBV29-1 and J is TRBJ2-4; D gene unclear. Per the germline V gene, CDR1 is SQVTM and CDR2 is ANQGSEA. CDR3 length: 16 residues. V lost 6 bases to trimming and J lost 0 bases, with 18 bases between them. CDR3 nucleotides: TGCAGCGTGCGAACCGGGTCTTTTCTAGCCAAAAACATTCAGTACTTC. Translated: CSVRTGSFLAKNIQYF.

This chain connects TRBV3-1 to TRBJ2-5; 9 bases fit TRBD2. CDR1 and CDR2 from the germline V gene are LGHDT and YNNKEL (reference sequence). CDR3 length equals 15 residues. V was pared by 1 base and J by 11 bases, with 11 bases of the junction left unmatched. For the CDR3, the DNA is TGTGCCAGCAGCCAAGGGGCTAGCGGGGCCAATGAGCAGTACTTC. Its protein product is CASSQGASGANEQYF.

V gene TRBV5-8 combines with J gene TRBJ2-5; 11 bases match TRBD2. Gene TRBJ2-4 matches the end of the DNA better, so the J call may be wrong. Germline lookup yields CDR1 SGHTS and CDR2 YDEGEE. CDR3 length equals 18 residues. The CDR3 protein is CASSFLGLAAADKNIQYF. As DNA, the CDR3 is TGTGCCAGCAGCTTCTTGGGACTAGCGGCTGCGGACAAAAACATTCAGTACTTC.

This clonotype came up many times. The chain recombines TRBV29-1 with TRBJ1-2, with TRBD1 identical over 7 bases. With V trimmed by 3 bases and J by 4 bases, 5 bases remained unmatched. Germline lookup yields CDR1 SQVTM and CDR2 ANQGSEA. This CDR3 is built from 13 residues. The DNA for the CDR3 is TGCAGCGTTGAGATCCACAGGGGCTATGGCTACACCTTC. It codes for CSVEIHRGYGYTF.

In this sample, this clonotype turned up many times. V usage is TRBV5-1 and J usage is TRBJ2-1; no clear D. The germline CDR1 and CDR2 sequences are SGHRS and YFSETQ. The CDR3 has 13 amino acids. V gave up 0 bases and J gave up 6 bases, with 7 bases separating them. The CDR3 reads CASSLASVNEQFF. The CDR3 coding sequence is TGCGCCAGCAGCTTGGCTTCAGTCAATGAGCAGTTCTTC.

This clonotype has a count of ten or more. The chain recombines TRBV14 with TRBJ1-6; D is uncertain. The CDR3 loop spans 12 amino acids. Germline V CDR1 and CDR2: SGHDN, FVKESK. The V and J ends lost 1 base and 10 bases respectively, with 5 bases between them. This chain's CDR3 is CASSQVGSPLHF. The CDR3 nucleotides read TGTGCCAGCAGCCAAGTTGGATCACCCCTCCACTTT.

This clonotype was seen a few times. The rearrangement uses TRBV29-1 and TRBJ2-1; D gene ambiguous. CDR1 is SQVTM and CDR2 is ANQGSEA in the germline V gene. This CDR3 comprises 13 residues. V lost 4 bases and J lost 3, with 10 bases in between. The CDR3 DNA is TGCAGCGTTGTGTCGGAAATCTACAATGAGCAGTTCTTC. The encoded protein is CSVVSEIYNEQFF.

CDR3 DNA sequence: TGTGCCAGCAGCCCACAGAGACTACCGGATACGCAGTATTTT. It yields the protein CASSPQRLPDTQYF. This sequence joins TRBV7-8 and TRBJ2-3; TRBD2 is a possible D gene (5 bases). The V and J ends lost 5 bases and 6 bases respectively, with 15 bases between them. CDR1 is SGHVS and CDR2 is FQNEAQ in the germline V gene. CDR3 length equals 14 residues.

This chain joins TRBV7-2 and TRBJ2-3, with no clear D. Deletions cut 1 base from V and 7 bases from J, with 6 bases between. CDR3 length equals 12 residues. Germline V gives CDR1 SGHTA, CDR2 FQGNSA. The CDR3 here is CASSLERNTQYF. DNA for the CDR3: TGTGCCAGCAGCTTAGAACGAAATACGCAGTATTTT.

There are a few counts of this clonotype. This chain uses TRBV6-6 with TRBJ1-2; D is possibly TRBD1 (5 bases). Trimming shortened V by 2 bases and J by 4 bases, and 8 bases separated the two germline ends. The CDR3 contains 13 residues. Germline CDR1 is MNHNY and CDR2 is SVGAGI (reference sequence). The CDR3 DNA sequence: TGTGCCAGCAGTTACGAGACAGCCTATGGCTACACCTTC. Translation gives CASSYETAYGYTF.

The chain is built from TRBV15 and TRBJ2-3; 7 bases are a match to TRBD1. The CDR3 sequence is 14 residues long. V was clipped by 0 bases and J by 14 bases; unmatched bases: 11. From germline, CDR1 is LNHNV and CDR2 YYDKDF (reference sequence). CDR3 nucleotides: TGTGCCACCAGCAGAGATGTGACAGGGTCGGTCGGGTATTTT. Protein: CATSRDVTGSVGYF.

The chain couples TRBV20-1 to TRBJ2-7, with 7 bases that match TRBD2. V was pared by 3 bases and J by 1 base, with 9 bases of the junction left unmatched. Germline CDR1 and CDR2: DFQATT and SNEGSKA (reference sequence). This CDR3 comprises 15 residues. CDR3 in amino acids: CSASQKPGLSYEQYF. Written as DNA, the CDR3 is TGCAGTGCTAGCCAAAAGCCGGGACTATCCTACGAGCAGTACTTC.

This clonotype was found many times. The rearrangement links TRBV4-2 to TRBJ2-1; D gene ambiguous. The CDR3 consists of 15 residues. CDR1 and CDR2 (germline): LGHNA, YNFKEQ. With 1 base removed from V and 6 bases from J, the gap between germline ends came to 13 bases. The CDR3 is CASSQVNPVVNEQFF. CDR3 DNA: TGTGCCAGCAGCCAAGTCAACCCGGTGGTCAATGAGCAGTTCTTC.

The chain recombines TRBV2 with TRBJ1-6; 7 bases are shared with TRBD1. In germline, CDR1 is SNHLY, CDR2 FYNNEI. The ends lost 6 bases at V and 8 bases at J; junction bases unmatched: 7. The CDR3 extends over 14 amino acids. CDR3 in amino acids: CASRTGRADSPLHF. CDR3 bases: TGTGCCAGCAGGACAGGGCGGGCGGATTCACCCCTCCACTTT.

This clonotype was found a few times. The CDR3 region is CASSNFYGGGYGYTF. Written as DNA, the CDR3 is TGTGCCAGCAGTAACTTCTATGGGGGGGGCTATGGCTACACCTTC. The J gene is TRBJ1-2, the V gene TRBV27; TRBD1 might be the D (5 bases). The V gene lost 5 bases and the J gene lost 4 bases, with 17 bases spanning the gap. This CDR3 is built from 15 residues. The germline V gene has CDR1 MNHEY and CDR2 SMNVEV (reference sequence).

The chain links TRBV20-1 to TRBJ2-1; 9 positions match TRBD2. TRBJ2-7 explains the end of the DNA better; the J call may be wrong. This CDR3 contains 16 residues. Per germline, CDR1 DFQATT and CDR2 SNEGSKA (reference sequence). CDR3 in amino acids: CSARRPSGRSYNEQYF. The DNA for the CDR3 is TGCAGTGCTAGAAGGCCCAGCGGGAGGTCCTACAATGAGCAGTACTTC.

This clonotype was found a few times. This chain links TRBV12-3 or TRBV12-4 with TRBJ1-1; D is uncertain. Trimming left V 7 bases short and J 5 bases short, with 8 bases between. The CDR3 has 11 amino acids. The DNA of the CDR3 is TGTGCCAGCAAGGAGAGGACTGAAGCTTTCTTT. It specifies CASKERTEAFF.

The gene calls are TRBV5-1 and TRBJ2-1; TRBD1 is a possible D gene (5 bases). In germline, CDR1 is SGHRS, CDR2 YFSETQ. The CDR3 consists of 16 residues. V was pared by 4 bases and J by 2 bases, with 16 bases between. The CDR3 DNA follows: TGCGCCAGCAGCCCATTCTCCTCGACAGCCTACAATGAGCAGTTCTTC. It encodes CASSPFSSTAYNEQFF. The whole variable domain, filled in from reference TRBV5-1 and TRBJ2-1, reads KAGVTQTPRYLIKTRGQQVTLSCSPISGHRSVSWYQQTPGQGLQFLFEYFSETQRNKGNFPGRFSGRQFSNSRSEMNVSTLELGDSALYLCASSPFSSTAYNEQFFGPGTRLTVL.

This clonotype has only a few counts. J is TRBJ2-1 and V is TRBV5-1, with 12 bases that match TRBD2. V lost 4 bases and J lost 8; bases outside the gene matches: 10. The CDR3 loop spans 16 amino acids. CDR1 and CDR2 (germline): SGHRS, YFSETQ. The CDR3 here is CASSTLLAGGIDEQFF. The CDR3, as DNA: TGCGCCAGCAGCACCCTACTAGCGGGAGGAATCGATGAGCAGTTCTTC.

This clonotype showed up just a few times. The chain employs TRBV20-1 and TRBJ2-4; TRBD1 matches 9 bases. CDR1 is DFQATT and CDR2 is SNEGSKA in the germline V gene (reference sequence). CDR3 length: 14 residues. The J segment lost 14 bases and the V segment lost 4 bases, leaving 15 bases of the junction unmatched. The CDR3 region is CSATQVSFRDREYF. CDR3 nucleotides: TGCAGTGCTACCCAAGTTTCCTTCCGGGACAGGGAGTACTTC.

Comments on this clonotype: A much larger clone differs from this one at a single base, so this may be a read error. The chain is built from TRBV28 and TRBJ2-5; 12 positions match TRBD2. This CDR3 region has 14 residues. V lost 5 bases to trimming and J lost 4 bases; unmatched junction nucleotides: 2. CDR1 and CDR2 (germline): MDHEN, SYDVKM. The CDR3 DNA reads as TGTGCCAGCAGTATGACTAGCGGGAGAGAGACCCAGTACTTC. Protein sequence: CASSMTSGRETQYF. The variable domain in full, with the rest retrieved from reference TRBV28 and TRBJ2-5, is DVKVTQSSRYLVKRTGEKVFLECVQDMDHENMFWYRQDPGLGLRLIYFSYDVKMKEKGDIPEGYSVSREKKERFSLILESASTNQTSMYLCASSMTSGRETQYFGPGTRLLVL.

The CDR3 loop reads CASIAGGGSYEQYF. CDR3 in DNA: TGTGCCAGCATTGCAGGAGGGGGCTCCTACGAGCAGTACTTC. This chain connects TRBV2 to TRBJ2-7; D is tentatively TRBD1 or TRBD2 (6 bases each). CDR1 is SNHLY, CDR2 FYNNEI, per germline. Trimming removed 7 bases at V and 0 bases at J, with 13 bases between. CDR3 size: 14 residues.

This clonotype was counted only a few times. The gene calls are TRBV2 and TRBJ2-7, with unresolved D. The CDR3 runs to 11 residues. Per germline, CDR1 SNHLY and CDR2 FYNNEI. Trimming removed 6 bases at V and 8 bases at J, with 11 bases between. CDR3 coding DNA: TGTGCCAGCAGCCCCCCGGCCCAGCAGTACTTC. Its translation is CASSPPAQQYF.

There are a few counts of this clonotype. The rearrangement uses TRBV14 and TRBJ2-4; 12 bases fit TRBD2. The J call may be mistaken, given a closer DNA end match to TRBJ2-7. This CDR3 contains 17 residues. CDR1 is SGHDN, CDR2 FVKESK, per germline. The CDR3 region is CASSHRTSGIAYYEQYF. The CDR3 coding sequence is TGTGCCAGCAGCCACCGGACTAGCGGGATCGCCTACTACGAGCAGTACTTC.

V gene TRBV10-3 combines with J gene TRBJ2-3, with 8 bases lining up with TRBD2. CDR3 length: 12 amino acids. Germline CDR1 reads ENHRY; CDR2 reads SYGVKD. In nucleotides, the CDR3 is TGTGCGAACAGCGGGAGCGCAGATACGCAGTATTTT. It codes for CANSGSADTQYF.

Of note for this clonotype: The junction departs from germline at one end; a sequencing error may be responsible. The CDR3, as DNA: TGCAGTGCTAGAGAACTAGCGGGGGGCGGGGAGCTGTACTTC. As protein: CSARELAGGGELYF. V usage is TRBV20-1 and J usage is TRBJ2-7; 12 bases are shared with TRBD2. The germline CDR1 and CDR2 sequences are DFQATT and SNEGSKA (reference sequence). This CDR3 is built from 14 residues.

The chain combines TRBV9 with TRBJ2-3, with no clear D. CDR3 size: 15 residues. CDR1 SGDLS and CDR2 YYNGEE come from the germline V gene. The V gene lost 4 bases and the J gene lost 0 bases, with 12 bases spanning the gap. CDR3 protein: CASSSLGISTDTQYF. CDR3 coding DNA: TGTGCCAGCAGCTCTTTGGGGATTAGCACAGATACGCAGTATTTT. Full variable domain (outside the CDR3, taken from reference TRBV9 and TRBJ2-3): DSGVTQTPKHLITATGQRVTLRCSPRSGDLSVYWYQQSLDQGLQFLIQYYNGEERAKGNILERFSAQQFPDLHSELNLSSLELGDSALYFCASSSLGISTDTQYFGPGTRLTVL.